Below are 12 T cell receptor beta chains sequenced from a single sample in a study of T cell responses to AZD1222 COVID-19 vaccine. Some clones are missing from TCRdb's copy, which holds only in-frame ones; the method was immunoSEQ multiplex PCR. The sample lists fewer than 150,000 clones, 89% occurring once. Sequenced material: peripheral blood, taken on day 0 of AZD1222 vaccination. These receptors all stem from an adult in good health.

The chain employs TRBV19 and TRBJ2-1; D is ambiguous. With 2 bases removed from V and 5 bases from J, the gap between germline ends came to 7 bases. The length of the CDR3 is 13 residues. Germline assignment: CDR1 LNHDA and CDR2 SQIVND (reference sequence). As DNA, the CDR3 is TGTGCCAGTAGTATATCCCCGGACAATGAGCAGTTCTTC. This codes for CASSISPDNEQFF.

V usage is TRBV6-5 and J usage is TRBJ2-2; D possibly corresponds to TRBD1 (7 bases). Trimming removed 2 bases from V and 5 bases from J, with 12 bases in between. Looked up from germline, CDR1 is MNHEY and CDR2 is SVGAGI. This CDR3 has 15 amino acids. CDR3 sequence: CASSYGSGGTGELFF. CDR3 sequence (DNA): TGTGCCAGCAGTTACGGGTCAGGGGGGACCGGGGAGCTGTTTTTT.

The genes are TRBV7-9 and TRBJ1-4; D is undetermined. The germline V gene encodes CDR1 SEHNR and CDR2 FQNEAQ (reference sequence). Trimming took 5 bases from V and 4 from J, leaving 11 bases between them. CDR3 size: 14 residues. The CDR3 is CASSEGRGNEKLFF. The CDR3 coding sequence is TGTGCCAGCAGCGAGGGTCGAGGTAATGAAAAACTGTTTTTT. Complete variable domain (other parts from reference TRBV7-9 and TRBJ1-4): DTGVSQNPRHKITKRGQNVTFRCDPISEHNRLYWYRQTLGQGPEFLTYFQNEAQLEKSRLLSDRFSAERPKGSFSTLEIQRTEQGDSAMYLCASSEGRGNEKLFFGSGTQLSVL.

This chain connects TRBV4-2 to TRBJ2-1, with a possible D match to TRBD2 (6 bases). V dropped 4 bases and J dropped 9 bases, with 19 bases sitting between them. Germline loops: CDR1 LGHNA, CDR2 YNFKEQ. CDR3 length: 15 amino acids. CDR3 coding DNA: TGTGCCAGCAGCCTCTTGGGGGACTCCAGTACTGAGCAGTTCTTC. Protein sequence: CASSLLGDSSTEQFF.

J is TRBJ1-1 and V is TRBV18, with 9 bases lining up with TRBD1. V shed 5 bases and J 8 bases; nucleotides not matched to a gene: 9. The CDR3 consists of 14 residues. Germline CDR1 reads KGHSH; CDR2 reads LQKENI. The DNA of the CDR3 is TGTGCCAGCTCAGCGGACAGGGGAGGTATGGAAGCTTTCTTT. Translated, it gives CASSADRGGMEAFF.

The chain links TRBV6-5 to TRBJ1-1; weak D call: TRBD1 (6 bases). V lost 1 base to trimming and J lost 0 bases, with 9 bases between them. Germline values: CDR1 MNHEY, CDR2 SVGAGI. This CDR3 spans 15 amino acids. CDR3 in amino acids: CASSYFGQLNTEAFF. The CDR3 coding sequence is TGTGCCAGCAGTTACTTCGGACAGCTGAACACTGAAGCTTTCTTT.

This chain uses TRBV18 with TRBJ1-1; tentative D call: TRBD1 (6 bases). Germline V gives CDR1 KGHSH, CDR2 LQKENI. The CDR3 has 15 amino acids. The ends were cut back, 3 bases at V and 1 base at J, with 12 bases in the middle. The CDR3 region is CASSPVQGRNTEAFF. The CDR3 bases are TGTGCCAGCTCACCCGTACAGGGAAGGAACACTGAAGCTTTCTTT.

The chain couples TRBV11-3 to TRBJ2-6; 7 nucleotides match TRBD1. The CDR3 spans 15 residues. The junction had 1 base not matched to a gene; V was cut back by 5 bases and J by 0 bases. Germline lookup yields CDR1 SGHNT and CDR2 YENEEA. CDR3 region: CASSPGGSGANVLTF. The DNA of the CDR3 is TGTGCCAGCAGCCCAGGGGGCTCTGGGGCCAACGTCCTGACTTTC.

This sequence joins TRBV10-1 and TRBJ2-3; TRBD1 might be the D (6 bases). The germline CDR1 and CDR2 sequences are WNHNN and SYGVQD (reference sequence). The V end lost 3 bases, the J end lost 3 bases, and 10 bases lay between the germline ends. The CDR3 extends over 14 amino acids. The DNA of the CDR3 is TGCGCCAGCAGTGACTCCAGGGGTACAGATACGCAGTATTTT. It translates to CASSDSRGTDTQYF.

The J gene is TRBJ1-3, the V gene TRBV5-5; D unresolved. Per the germline V gene, CDR1 is SGHKS and CDR2 is YYEKEE (reference sequence). Trimming took off 0 bases at V and 4 bases at J, with 5 bases between the two ends. CDR3 length equals 13 residues. CDR3 loop: CASSLEWGNTIYF. As DNA, the CDR3 is TGTGCCAGCAGCTTGGAGTGGGGAAACACCATATATTTT.

The chain joins TRBV9 to TRBJ1-1; D gene unclear. The CDR3 is 9 amino acids. Germline lookup yields CDR1 SGDLS and CDR2 YYNGEE. Trimming stripped 4 bases from V and 12 bases from J, with 7 bases between. The CDR3 nucleotides are TGTGCCAGCAGCACAGAATCTTTCTTT. Amino acid sequence: CASSTESFF.

The sample holds one count of this clone. V is TRBV18 and J is TRBJ2-7; no clear D. Germline CDR1 and CDR2: KGHSH and LQKENI. Trimming stripped 1 base from V and 0 bases from J, with 10 bases between. CDR3 length: 15 residues. CDR3 in amino acids: CASSPRSRYSYEQYF. The CDR3 bases are TGTGCCAGCTCACCACGTAGCAGGTACTCCTACGAGCAGTACTTC.